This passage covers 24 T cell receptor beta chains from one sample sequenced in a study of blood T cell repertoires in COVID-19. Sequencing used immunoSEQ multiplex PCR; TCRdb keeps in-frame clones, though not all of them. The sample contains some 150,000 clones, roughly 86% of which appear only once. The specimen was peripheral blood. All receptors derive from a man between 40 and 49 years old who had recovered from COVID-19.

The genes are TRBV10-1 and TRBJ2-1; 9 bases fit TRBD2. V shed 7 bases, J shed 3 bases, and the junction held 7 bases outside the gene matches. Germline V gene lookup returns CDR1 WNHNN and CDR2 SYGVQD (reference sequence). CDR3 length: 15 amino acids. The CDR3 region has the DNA TGCGCCAGCACGAGGCGACTAGCGGTCTACAATGAGCAGTTCTTC. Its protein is CASTRRLAVYNEQFF.

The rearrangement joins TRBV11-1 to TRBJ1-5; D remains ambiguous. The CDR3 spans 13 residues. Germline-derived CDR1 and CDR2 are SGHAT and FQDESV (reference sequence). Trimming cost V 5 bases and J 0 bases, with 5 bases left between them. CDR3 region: CASSPSSNQPQHF. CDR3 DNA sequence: TGTGCCAGCAGCCCCTCTAGCAATCAGCCCCAGCATTTT.

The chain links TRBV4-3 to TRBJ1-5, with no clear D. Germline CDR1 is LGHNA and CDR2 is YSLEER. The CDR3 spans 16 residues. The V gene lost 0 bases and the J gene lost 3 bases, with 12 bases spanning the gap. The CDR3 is CASSQDWTLANQPQHF. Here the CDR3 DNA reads TGCGCCAGCAGCCAAGATTGGACTTTAGCCAATCAGCCCCAGCATTTT.

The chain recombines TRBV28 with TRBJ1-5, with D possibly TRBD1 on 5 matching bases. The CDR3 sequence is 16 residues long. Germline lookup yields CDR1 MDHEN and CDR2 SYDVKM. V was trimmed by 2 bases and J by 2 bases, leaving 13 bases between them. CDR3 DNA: TGTGCCAGCAGTTTAGAGGGCCGGGGGGGCAATCAGCCCCAGCATTTT. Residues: CASSLEGRGGNQPQHF.

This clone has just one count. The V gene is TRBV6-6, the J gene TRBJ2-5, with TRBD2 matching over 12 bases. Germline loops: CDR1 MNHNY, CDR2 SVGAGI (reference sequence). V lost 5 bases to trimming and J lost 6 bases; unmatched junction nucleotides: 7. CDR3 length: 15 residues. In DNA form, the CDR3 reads TGTGCCAGCAGTCGGACTAGCGGGGCCCCCAAGACCCAGTACTTC. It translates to CASSRTSGAPKTQYF.

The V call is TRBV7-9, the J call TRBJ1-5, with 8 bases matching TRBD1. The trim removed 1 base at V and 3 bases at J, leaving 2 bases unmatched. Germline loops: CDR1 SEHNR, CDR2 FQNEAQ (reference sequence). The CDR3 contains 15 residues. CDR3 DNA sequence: TGTGCCAGCAGCTTAGGGACAGGGCACAATCAGCCCCAGCATTTT. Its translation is CASSLGTGHNQPQHF.

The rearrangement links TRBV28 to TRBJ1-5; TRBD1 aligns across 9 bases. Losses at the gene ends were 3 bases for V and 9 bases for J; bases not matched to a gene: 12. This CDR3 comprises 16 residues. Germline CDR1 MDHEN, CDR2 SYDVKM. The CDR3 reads CASSFGTGRPGGPQHF. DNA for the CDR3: TGTGCCAGCAGTTTTGGGACAGGGCGCCCCGGGGGGCCCCAGCATTTT.

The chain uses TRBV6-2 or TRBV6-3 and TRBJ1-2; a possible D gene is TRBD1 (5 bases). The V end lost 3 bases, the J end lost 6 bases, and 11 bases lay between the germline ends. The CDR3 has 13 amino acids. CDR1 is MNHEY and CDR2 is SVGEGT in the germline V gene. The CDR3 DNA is TGTGCCAGCAGTTATCCTCCAGGGAATGGCTACACCTTC. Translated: CASSYPPGNGYTF.

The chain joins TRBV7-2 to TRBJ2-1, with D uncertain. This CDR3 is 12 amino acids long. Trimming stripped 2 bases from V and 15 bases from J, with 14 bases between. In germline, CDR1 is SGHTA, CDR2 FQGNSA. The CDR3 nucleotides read TGTGCCAGCAGCTTATATTTGGCTTACCTGTTCTTC. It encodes CASSLYLAYLFF.

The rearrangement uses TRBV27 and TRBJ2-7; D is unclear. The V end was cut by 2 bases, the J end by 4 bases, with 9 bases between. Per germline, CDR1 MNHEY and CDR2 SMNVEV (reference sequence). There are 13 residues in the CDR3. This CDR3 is CASSLRQDYEQYF. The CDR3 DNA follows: TGTGCCAGCAGTTTAAGACAAGATTACGAGCAGTACTTC.

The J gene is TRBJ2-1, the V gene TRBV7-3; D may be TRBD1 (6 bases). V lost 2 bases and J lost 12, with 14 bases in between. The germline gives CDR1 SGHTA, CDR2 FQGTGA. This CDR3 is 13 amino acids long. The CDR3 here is CASSLGGRDMQFF. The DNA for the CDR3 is TGTGCCAGCAGCTTAGGGGGCCGAGATATGCAGTTCTTC.

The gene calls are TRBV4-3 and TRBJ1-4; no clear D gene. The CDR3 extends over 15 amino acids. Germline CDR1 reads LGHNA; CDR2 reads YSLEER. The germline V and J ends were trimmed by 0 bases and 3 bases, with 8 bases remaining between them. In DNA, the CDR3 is TGCGCCAGCAGCCAAGATTTGGACTCTAATGAAAAACTGTTTTTT. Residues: CASSQDLDSNEKLFF.

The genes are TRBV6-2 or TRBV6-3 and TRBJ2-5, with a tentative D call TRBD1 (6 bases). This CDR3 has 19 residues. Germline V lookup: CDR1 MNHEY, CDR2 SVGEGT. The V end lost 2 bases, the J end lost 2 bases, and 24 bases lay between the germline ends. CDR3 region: CASSYIKSGEHRAQETQYF. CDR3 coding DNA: TGTGCCAGCAGTTACATAAAATCTGGGGAACACAGGGCTCAAGAGACCCAGTACTTC.

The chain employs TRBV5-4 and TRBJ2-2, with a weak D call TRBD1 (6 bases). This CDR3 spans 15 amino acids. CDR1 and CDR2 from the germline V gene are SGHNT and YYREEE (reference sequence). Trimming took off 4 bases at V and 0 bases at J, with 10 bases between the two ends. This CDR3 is CASSIGTTNTGELFF. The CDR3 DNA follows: TGTGCCAGCAGCATAGGGACAACGAACACCGGGGAGCTGTTTTTT.

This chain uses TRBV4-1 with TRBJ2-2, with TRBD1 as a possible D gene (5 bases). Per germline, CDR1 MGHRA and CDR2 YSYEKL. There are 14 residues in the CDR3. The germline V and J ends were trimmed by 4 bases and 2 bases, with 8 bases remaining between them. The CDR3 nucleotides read TGCGCCAGCAGCCGCAGGACAAACACCGGGGAGCTGTTTTTT. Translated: CASSRRTNTGELFF.

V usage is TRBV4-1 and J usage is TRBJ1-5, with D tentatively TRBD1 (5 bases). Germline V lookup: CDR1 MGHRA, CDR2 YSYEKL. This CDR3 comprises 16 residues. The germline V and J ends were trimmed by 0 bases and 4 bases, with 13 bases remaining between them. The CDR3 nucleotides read TGCGCCAGCAGCCAAGATTTGGGACGGGGGAATCAGCCCCAGCATTTT. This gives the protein CASSQDLGRGNQPQHF.

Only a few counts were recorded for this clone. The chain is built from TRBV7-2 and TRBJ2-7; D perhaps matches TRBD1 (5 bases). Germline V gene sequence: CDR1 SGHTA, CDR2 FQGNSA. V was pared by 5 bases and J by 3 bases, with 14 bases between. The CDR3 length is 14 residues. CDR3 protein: CASSQGWGYYEQYF. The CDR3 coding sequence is TGTGCCAGCAGCCAGGGATGGGGATACTACGAGCAGTACTTC.

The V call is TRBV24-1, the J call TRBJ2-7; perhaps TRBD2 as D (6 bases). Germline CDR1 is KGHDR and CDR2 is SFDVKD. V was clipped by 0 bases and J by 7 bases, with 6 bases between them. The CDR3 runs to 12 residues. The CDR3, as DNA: TGTGCCACCAGTGATTTGGGGACTGAGCAGTACTTC. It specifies CATSDLGTEQYF.

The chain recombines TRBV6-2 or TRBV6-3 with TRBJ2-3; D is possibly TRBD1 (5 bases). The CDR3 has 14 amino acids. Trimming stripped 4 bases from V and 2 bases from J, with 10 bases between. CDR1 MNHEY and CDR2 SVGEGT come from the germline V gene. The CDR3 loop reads CASSSSTDTDTQYF. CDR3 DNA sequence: TGTGCCAGCAGTTCCTCGACAGACACAGATACGCAGTATTTT.

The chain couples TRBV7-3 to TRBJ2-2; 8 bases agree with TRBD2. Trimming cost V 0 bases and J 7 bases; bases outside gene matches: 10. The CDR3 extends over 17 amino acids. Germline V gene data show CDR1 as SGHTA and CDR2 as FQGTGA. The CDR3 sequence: CASSLTSVAGTVGELFF. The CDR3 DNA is TGTGCCAGCAGCTTAACTAGTGTAGCGGGAACCGTCGGGGAGCTGTTTTTT.

CDR3 coding DNA: TGTGCCAGCAGCCAAGCGGGGGACACCGGGGAGCTGTTTTTT. Its protein is CASSQAGDTGELFF. The chain recombines TRBV3-1 (or the pseudogene TRBV3-2) with TRBJ2-2, with a tentative D call TRBD2 (6 bases). Germline CDR1 reads LGHDT; CDR2 reads YNNKEL (reference sequence). V dropped 1 base and J dropped 3 bases, with 6 bases sitting between them. The CDR3 runs 14 residues.

As DNA, the CDR3 is TGTGCCACCAGCAGAGAGAGGTTAAGCTCCTACGAGCAGTACTTC. It codes for CATSRERLSSYEQYF. The V call is TRBV15, the J call TRBJ2-7; no clear D. Germline V gene lookup returns CDR1 LNHNV and CDR2 YYDKDF (reference sequence). V gave up 0 bases and J gave up 0 bases, with 9 bases separating them. The CDR3 covers 15 residues.

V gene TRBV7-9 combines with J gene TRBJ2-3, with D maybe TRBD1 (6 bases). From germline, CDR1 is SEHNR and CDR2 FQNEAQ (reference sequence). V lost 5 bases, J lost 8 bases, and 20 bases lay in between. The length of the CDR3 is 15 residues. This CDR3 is CASSQPTSPRGTQYF. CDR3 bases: TGTGCCAGCAGCCAACCCACCTCCCCCAGGGGTACGCAGTATTTT.

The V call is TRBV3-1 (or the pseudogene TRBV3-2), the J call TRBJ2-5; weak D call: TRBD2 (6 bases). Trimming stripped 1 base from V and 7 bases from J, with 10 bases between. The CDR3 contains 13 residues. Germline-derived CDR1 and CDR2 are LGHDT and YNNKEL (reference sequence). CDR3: CASSQGSEGTQYF. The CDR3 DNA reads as TGTGCCAGCAGCCAAGGTTCGGAGGGGACCCAGTACTTC.